The clone carrying this T cell receptor (beta chain) was seen just once. In the original workflow: Amplification of reference gene primers was used by the study to estimate nucleated cell counts. Produced via immunoSEQ multiplex PCR; TCRdb's table is partial and in-frame only. For V, J and clone size, that table is used; D and trimming come from the DNA. The sample holds about 130,000 clones, 87% seen once. This specimen comes from a study of blood T cell repertoires in COVID-19. Overall study: Samples came from the United States, Italy and Spain, spanning acute and convalescent COVID-19. Sources were T cells, B-cell-depleted T cells, or PBMCs; the material itself was cDNA or gDNA.

CDR3 size: 20 residues. Trimming left V 6 bases short and J 0 bases short, with 24 bases between. Per the germline V gene, CDR1 is KGHSH and CDR2 is LQKENI. Material for sequencing was peripheral blood. The chain has TRBV18 and TRBJ2-6; TRBD1 might be the D (6 bases). The sequence was obtained from a woman aged 60-75 years with acute or convalescent COVID-19. CDR3 amino acids: CASSSRAGDLTISGANVLTF. As DNA, the CDR3 is TGTGCCAGCTCCTCCCGGGCAGGGGACCTTACAATCTCTGGGGCCAACGTCCTGACTTTC. Variable domain in full (rest from reference TRBV18 and TRBJ2-6): NAGVMQNPRHLVRRRGQEARLRCSPMKGHSHVYWYRQLPEEGLKFMVYLQKENIIDESGMPKERFSAEFPKEGPSILRIQQVVRGDSAAYFCASSSRAGDLTISGANVLTFGAGSRLTVL.